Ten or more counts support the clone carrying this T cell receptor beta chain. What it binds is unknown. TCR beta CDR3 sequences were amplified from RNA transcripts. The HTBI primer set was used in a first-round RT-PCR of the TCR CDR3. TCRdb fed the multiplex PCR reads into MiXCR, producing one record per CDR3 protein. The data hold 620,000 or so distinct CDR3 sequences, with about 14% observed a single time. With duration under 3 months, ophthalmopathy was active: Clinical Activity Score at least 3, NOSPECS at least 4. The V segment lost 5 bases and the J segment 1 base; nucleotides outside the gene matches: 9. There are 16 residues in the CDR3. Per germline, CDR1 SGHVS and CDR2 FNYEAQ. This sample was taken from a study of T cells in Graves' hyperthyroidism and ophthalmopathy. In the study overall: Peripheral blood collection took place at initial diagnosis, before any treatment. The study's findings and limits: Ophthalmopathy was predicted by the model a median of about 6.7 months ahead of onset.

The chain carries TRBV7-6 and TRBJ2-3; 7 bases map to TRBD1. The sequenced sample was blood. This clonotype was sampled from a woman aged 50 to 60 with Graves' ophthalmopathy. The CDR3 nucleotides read TGTGCCAGCAGCGACTGGACAGGTGGACGCACAGATACGCAGTATTTT. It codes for CASSDWTGGRTDTQYF.